The sequence of this T cell receptor (beta chain) was determined in a study of Tregs in tolerant kidney transplant recipients. Per the germline V gene, CDR1 is SGHVS and CDR2 is FNYEAQ. With 1 base clipped from V and 4 bases from J, the junction kept 3 bases outside the gene matches. This CDR3 spans 15 amino acids. The table came from immunoSEQ multiplex PCR; TCRdb's copy has only in-frame clones and leaves some out. The profile shows roughly 80,000 clones, 90% to 95% of them singletons. Related graft donors supplied nonmyeloablative bone marrow transplants, and mixed chimerism was transient. The sequencing here drew on CD4+ T cells from blood (PBMCs), taken 24 months after the transplant. The rearrangement uses TRBV7-6 and TRBJ2-2, with 7 bases identical to TRBD1. The source is a human patient who received a combined kidney and bone marrow transplant. A subset of T cells may come from the graft donor. CDR3 DNA: TGTGCCAGCAGCTTAGGACAGGGCGGCACCGGGGAGCTGTTTTTT. Its translation is CASSLGQGGTGELFF.